This T cell receptor (beta chain) originates from a study of T cells in Graves' hyperthyroidism and ophthalmopathy. Study observations and caveats: The model anticipated ophthalmopathy a median around six months pre-onset.

V was clipped by 1 base and J by 3 bases, with 13 bases between them. CDR1 is MNHNS, CDR2 SASEGT, per germline. The CDR3 has 15 amino acids. The source material, RNA transcripts, was used to amplify TCR beta CDR3 regions. HTBI primers were employed in a first-round RT-PCR of the TCR CDR3. TCRdb re-called the multiplex PCR reads through MiXCR, storing one row per CDR3 protein. The sample yields hundreds of thousands of distinct CDR3 sequences, 14% to 15% seen once. This clonotype was seen many times. Its antigen is unidentified. Sequencing was done on a sample of blood. The rearrangement joins TRBV6-1 to TRBJ2-7; either TRBD1 or TRBD2 may fit D (5 bases each). This TCR was sampled from a man in his late teens or twenties with Graves' ophthalmopathy. CDR3 region: CASSEGGSLNYEQYF. The CDR3 nucleotides read TGTGCCAGCAGTGAAGGGGGGAGCCTAAACTACGAGCAGTACTTC.